Described below is a single T cell receptor beta chain sequence and its context. This sample was taken from a study of blood T cell repertoires in COVID-19. Germline lookup yields CDR1 MNHEY and CDR2 SVGAGI. The J segment lost 4 bases and the V segment lost 6 bases, leaving 7 bases of the junction unmatched. The length of the CDR3 is 14 residues. TCRdb keeps only in-frame clones here, not all; method: immunoSEQ multiplex PCR. The sample consists of tens of thousands of clones, about 80% of them appearing once. The sample was peripheral blood. This clonotype was obtained from a man aged 50 to 60 with COVID-19, enrolled during active disease. The rearrangement uses TRBV6-5 and TRBJ1-2; 8 bases are shared with TRBD1. In nucleotides, the CDR3 is TGTGCCAGCAGGACCGGGACAGGTCTCTATGGCTACACCTTC. Protein: CASRTGTGLYGYTF.